Below, one TCR beta chain is given with its context. The V gene lost 3 bases and the J gene lost 7 bases, with 15 bases spanning the gap. There are 15 residues in the CDR3. Germline loops: CDR1 MNHEY, CDR2 SMNVEV (reference sequence). Authors' analysis steps: Reference gene primer amplification gave nucleated cell count estimates. Measured with immunoSEQ multiplex PCR; TCRdb has only the in-frame clones, and not every one. V, J and clone size are taken as reported in that table, and D and trimming were inferred from the DNA itself. The sample lists roughly 480,000 clones, roughly 89% occurring once. These data are taken from a study of blood T cell repertoires in COVID-19. The wider study: Acute and convalescent COVID-19 samples came from the United States, Italy and Spain. In each case, the material was cDNA or gDNA derived from T cells, B-cell-depleted T cells, or PBMCs.

In Seattle, patients joined the study during active infection and were tracked longitudinally. This clonotype was obtained from a man aged 18-30 years with COVID-19, enrolled during active disease. Specimen: peripheral blood. This chain connects TRBV27 to TRBJ1-4; D not certain. The CDR3 sequence: CASSLFGSSGEKLFF. Here the CDR3 DNA reads TGTGCCAGCAGTTTGTTTGGGAGCTCGGGTGAAAAACTGTTTTTT.